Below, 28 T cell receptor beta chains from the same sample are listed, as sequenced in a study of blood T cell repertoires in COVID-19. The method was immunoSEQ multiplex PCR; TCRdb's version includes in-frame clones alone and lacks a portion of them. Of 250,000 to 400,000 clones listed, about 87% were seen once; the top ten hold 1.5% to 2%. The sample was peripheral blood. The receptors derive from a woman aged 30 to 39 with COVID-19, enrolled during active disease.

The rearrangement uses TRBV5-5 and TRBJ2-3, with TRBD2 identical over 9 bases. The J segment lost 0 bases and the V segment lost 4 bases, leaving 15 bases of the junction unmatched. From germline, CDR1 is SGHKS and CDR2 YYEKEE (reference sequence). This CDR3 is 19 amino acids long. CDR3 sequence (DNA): TGTGCCAGCAGCCCCTCGCGGGGGGGCCCGGGTGTAAGCACAGATACGCAGTATTTT. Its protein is CASSPSRGGPGVSTDTQYF. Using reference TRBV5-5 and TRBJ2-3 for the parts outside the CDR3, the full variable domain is DAGVTQSPTHLIKTRGQQVTLRCSPISGHKSVSWYQQVLGQGPQFIFQYYEKEERGRGNFPDRFSARQFPNYSSELNVNALLLGDSALYLCASSPSRGGPGVSTDTQYFGPGTRLTVL.

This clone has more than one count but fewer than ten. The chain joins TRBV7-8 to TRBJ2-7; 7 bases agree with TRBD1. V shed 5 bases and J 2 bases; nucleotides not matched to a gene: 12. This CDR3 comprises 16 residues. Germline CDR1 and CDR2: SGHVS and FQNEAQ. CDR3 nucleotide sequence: TGTGCCAGCAGCCCAGCCCGACAGGGACGTACCTACGAGCAGTACTTC. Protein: CASSPARQGRTYEQYF. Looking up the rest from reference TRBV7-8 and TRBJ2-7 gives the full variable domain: GAGVSQSPRYKVAKRGQDVALRCDPISGHVSLFWYQQALGQGPEFLTYFQNEAQLDKSGLPSDRFFAERPEGSVSTLKIQRTQQEDSAVYLCASSPARQGRTYEQYFGPGTRLTVT.

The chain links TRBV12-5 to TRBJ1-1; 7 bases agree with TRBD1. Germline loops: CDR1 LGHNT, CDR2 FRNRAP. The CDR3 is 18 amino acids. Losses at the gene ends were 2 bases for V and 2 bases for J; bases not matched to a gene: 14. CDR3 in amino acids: CASGLPRSAGTDNTEAFF. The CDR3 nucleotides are TGTGCTAGTGGTTTGCCCCGTTCCGCCGGGACAGACAACACTGAAGCTTTCTTT.

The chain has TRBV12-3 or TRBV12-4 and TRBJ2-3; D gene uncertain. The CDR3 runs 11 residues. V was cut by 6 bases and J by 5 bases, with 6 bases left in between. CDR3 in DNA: TGTGCCAGCAGGTCCCTAGATACGCAGTATTTT. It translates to CASRSLDTQYF.

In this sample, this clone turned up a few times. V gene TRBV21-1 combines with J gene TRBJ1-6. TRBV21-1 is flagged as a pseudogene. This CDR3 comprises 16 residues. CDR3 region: CATSNYSVRLNSPLHF. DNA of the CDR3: TGTGCGACCAGCAACTATAGTGTCAGACTCAATTCACCCCTCCACTTT.

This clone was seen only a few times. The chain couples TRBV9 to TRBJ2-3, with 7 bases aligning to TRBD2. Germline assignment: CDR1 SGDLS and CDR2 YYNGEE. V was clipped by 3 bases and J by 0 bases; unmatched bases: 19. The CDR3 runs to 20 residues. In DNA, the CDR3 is TGTGCCAGCAGCGCCCATGGGGGACCTAGCGGTACGGCTAGCACAGATACGCAGTATTTT. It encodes CASSAHGGPSGTASTDTQYF.

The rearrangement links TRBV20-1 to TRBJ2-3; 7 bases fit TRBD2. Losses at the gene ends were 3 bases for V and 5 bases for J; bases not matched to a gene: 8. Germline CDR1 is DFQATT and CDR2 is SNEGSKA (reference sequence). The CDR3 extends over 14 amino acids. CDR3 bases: TGCAGTGCTAGTCTCGTTGGGGGGGAAGATACGCAGTATTTT. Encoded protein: CSASLVGGEDTQYF.

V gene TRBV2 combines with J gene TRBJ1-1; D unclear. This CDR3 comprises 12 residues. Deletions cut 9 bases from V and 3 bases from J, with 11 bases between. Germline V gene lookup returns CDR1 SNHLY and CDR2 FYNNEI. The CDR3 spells CASEKRDTEAFF. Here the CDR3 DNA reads TGTGCCAGTGAAAAGAGGGACACTGAAGCTTTCTTT.

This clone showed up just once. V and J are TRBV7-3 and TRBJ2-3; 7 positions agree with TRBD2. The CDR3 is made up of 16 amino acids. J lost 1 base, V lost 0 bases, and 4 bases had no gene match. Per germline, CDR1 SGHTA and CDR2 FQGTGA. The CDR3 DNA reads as TGTGCCAGCAGCTTAACGGTTACTAGCGGCACAGATACGCAGTATTTT. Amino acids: CASSLTVTSGTDTQYF.

CDR3 amino acids: CASSRGNQPQHF. CDR3 nucleotide sequence: TGTGCCAGCAGCCGTGGCAATCAGCCCCAGCATTTT. The chain links TRBV12-3 or TRBV12-4 to TRBJ1-5; D uncertain. The CDR3 runs 12 residues. Between the trimmed V and J ends, which lost 6 bases and 2 bases, there was a span of 5 bases.

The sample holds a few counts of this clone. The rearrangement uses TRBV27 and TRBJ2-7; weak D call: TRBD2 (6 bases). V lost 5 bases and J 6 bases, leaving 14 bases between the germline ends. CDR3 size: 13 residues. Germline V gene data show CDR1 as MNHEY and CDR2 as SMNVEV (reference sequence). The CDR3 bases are TGTGCCAGCAGTCTAACGCCCGGGGGCGAGCAGTACTTC. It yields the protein CASSLTPGGEQYF.

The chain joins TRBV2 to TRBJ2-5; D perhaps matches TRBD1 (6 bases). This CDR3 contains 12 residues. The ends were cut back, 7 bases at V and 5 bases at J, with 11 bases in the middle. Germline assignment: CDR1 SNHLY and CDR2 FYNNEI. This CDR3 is CASTRQGETQYF. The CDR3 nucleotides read TGTGCCAGCACGCGTCAGGGGGAGACCCAGTACTTC. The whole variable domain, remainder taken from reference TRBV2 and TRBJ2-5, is EPEVTQTPSHQVTQMGQEVILRCVPISNHLYFYWYRQILGQKVEFLVSFYNNEISEKSEIFDDQFSVERPDGSNFTLKIRSTKLEDSAMYFCASTRQGETQYFGPGTRLLVL.

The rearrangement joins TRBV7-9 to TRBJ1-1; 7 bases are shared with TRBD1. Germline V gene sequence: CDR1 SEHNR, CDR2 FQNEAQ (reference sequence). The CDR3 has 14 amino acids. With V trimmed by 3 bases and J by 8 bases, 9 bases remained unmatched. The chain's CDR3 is CASSFKGAGDEAFF. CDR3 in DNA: TGTGCCAGCAGCTTCAAGGGGGCTGGAGACGAAGCTTTCTTT.

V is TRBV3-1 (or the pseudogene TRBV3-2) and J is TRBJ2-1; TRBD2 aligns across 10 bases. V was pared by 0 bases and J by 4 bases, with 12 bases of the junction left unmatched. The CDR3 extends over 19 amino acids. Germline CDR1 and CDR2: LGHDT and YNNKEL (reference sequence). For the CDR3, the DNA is TGTGCCAGCAGCCAAGAGGTTAGCGGGGGGTTGTTTCTTTACAATGAGCAGTTCTTC. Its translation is CASSQEVSGGLFLYNEQFF.

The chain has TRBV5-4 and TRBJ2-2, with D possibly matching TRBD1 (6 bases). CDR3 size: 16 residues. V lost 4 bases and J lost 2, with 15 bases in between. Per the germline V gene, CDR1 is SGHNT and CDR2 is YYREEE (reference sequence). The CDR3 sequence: CASSIPQGANTGELFF. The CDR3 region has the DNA TGTGCCAGCAGCATTCCACAGGGCGCCAACACCGGGGAGCTGTTTTTT.

CDR3 sequence (DNA): TGTGCCAGCAGTGCCGCCAGCCTGGGACAGCGAAACACCATATATTTT. Translation gives CASSAASLGQRNTIYF. The V gene is TRBV6-1, the J gene TRBJ1-3, with 7 bases that match TRBD1. The CDR3 extends over 16 amino acids. The trim removed 4 bases at V and 5 bases at J, leaving 11 bases unmatched. The germline gives CDR1 MNHNS, CDR2 SASEGT.

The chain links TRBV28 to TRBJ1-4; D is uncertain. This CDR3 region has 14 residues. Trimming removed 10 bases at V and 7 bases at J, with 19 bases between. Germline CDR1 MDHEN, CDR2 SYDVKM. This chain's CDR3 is CAIAPGGHAEKLFF. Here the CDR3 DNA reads TGTGCCATCGCCCCAGGTGGGCACGCTGAAAAACTGTTTTTT.

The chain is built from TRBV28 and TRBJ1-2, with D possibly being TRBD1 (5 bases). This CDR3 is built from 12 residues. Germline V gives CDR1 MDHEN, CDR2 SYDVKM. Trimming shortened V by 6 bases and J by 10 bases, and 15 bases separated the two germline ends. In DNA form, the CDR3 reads TGTGCCAGCAGCCTAACCATAGGGGCCTACACCTTC. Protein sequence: CASSLTIGAYTF.

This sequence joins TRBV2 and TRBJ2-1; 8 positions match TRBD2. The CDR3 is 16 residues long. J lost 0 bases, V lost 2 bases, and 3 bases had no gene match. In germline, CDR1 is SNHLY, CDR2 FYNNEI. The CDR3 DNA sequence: TGTGCCAGCAGTGAAATCCGGGGGGGCTCCTACAATGAGCAGTTCTTC. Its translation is CASSEIRGGSYNEQFF.

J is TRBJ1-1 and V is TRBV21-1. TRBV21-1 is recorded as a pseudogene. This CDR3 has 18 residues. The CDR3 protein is CASSSRLEVGTKNTEAFF. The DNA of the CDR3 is TGTGCCAGCAGCTCCCGTTTAGAGGTTGGGACTAAGAACACTGAAGCTTTCTTT.

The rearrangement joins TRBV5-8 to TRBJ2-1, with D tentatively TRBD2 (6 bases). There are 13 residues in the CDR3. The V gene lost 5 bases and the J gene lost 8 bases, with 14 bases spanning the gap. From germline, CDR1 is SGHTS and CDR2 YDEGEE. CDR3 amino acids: CASRPEEGYEQFF. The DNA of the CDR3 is TGTGCCAGCAGGCCCGAGGAGGGCTATGAGCAGTTCTTC.

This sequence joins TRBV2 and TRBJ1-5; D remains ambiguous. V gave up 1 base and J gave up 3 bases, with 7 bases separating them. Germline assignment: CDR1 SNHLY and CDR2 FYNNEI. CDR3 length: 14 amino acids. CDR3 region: CASSEGQNNQPQHF. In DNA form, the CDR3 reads TGTGCCAGCAGTGAAGGCCAGAACAATCAGCCCCAGCATTTT.

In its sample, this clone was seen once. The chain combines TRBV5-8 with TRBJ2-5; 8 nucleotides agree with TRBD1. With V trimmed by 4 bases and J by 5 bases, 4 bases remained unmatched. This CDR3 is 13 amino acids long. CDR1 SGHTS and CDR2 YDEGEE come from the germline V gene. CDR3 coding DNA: TGTGCCAGCAGCAAGGACAGGGCGGAGACCCAGTACTTC. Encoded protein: CASSKDRAETQYF.

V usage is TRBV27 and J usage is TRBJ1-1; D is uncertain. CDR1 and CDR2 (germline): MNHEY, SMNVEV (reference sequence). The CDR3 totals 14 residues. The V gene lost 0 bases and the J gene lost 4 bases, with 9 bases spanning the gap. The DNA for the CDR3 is TGTGCCAGCAGTTTATCGTCGTCGGGCACTGAAGCTTTCTTT. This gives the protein CASSLSSSGTEAFF.

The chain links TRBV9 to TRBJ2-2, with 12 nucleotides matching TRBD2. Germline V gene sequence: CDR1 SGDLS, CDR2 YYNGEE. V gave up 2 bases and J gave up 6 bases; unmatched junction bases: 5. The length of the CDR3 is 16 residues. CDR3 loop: CASSVLAGGQAGELFF. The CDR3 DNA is TGTGCCAGCAGCGTTCTAGCGGGGGGGCAGGCCGGGGAGCTGTTTTTT.

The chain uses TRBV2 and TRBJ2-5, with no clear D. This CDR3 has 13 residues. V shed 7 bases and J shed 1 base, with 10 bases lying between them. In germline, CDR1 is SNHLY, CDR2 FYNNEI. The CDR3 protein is CASNANSQETQYF. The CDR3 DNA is TGTGCCAGCAATGCGAACAGCCAAGAGACCCAGTACTTC.

For the CDR3, the DNA is TGTGCCAGCAGCGAGCAACGGGCAGGGTATGGTGGCTACACCTTC. Its translation is CASSEQRAGYGGYTF. V usage is TRBV9 and J usage is TRBJ1-2; weak D call: TRBD1 (5 bases). CDR3 length: 15 amino acids. Trimming took off 3 bases at V and 7 bases at J, with 19 bases between the two ends. The germline V gene encodes CDR1 SGDLS and CDR2 YYNGEE.

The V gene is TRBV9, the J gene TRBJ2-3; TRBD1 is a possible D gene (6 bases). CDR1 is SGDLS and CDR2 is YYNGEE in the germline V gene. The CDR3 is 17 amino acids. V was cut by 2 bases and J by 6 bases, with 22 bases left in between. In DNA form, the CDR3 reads TGTGCCAGCAGCGTTGAAACCGGGACATTCTTTGCGGATACGCAGTATTTT. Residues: CASSVETGTFFADTQYF.